Below, 19 T cell receptor beta chains from the same sample are listed, as sequenced in a study of blood T cells in healthy people across ages. A sample-barcoded 5' primer and a J-beta primer mix were used in a second PCR of roughly 7 to 12 cycles. TCRdb re-called the 5' RACE reads with MiXCR, one entry per CDR3 protein. The sample contains roughly 930,000 distinct CDR3 sequences, 48% of which appear only once. Material: blood. The receptors shown here come from a man between 25 and 39 years old in good health.

The chain joins TRBV9 to TRBJ2-5, with D perhaps matching TRBD2 (5 bases). The last part of the DNA fits TRBJ2-7 better; the J call may be wrong. Germline CDR1 SGDLS, CDR2 YYNGEE. This CDR3 is 15 amino acids long. CDR3 nucleotide sequence: TGTGCCAGCAGCGTGGGCACTCTAGCTTCCCACGAGCAGTACTTC. This codes for CASSVGTLASHEQYF.

The J gene is TRBJ2-7, the V gene TRBV19, with D possibly being TRBD1 or TRBD2 (6 bases each). Germline CDR1 LNHDA, CDR2 SQIVND (reference sequence). The CDR3 contains 15 residues. V lost 4 bases, J lost 3 bases, and 16 bases lay in between. CDR3 in amino acids: CASSSPSGGHYEQYF. The CDR3 DNA follows: TGTGCCAGTAGTAGCCCCTCCGGGGGCCACTACGAGCAGTACTTC. Together with reference TRBV19 and TRBJ2-7, the CDR3 gives the full variable domain: DGGITQSPKYLFRKEGQNVTLSCEQNLNHDAMYWYRQDPGQGLRLIYYSQIVNDFQKGDIAEGYSVSREKKESFPLTVTSAQKNPTAFYLCASSSPSGGHYEQYFGPGTRLTVT.

J is TRBJ2-3 and V is TRBV5-1; D unresolved. In germline, CDR1 is SGHRS, CDR2 YFSETQ. V was trimmed by 6 bases and J by 3 bases, leaving 11 bases between them. This CDR3 is built from 13 residues. CDR3 nucleotide sequence: TGCGCCAGCACCCATACCCTAACAGATACGCAGTATTTT. Translated: CASTHTLTDTQYF. The full variable domain, rest sourced from reference TRBV5-1 and TRBJ2-3, is KAGVTQTPRYLIKTRGQQVTLSCSPISGHRSVSWYQQTPGQGLQFLFEYFSETQRNKGNFPGRFSGRQFSNSRSEMNVSTLELGDSALYLCASTHTLTDTQYFGPGTRLTVL.

CDR3 nucleotides: TGTGCCAGCAGTTACTCGCCCTCTAACACTGAAGCTTTCTTT. This encodes CASSYSPSNTEAFF. The chain couples TRBV6-5 to TRBJ1-1; D uncertain. This CDR3 comprises 14 residues. Germline CDR1 and CDR2: MNHEY and SVGAGI. Trimming took 0 bases from V and 2 from J, leaving 7 bases between them.

This clonotype was counted only a few times. This rearrangement joins TRBV7-2 to TRBJ1-5, with TRBD1 identical over 8 bases. CDR1 is SGHTA, CDR2 FQGNSA, per germline. The CDR3 is 15 amino acids. J lost 4 bases, V lost 0 bases, and 2 bases had no gene match. This CDR3 is CASSLATGGNQPQHF. DNA of the CDR3: TGTGCCAGCAGCTTAGCTACAGGGGGAAATCAGCCCCAGCATTTT.

The chain is built from TRBV4-2 and TRBJ2-1; the D call may be TRBD1 or TRBD2 (7 bases each). Trimming stripped 1 base from V and 9 bases from J, with 13 bases between. The CDR3 is 14 residues long. Germline V gene sequence: CDR1 LGHNA, CDR2 YNFKEQ. The CDR3 region has the DNA TGTGCCAGCAGCCAAGCAGGGGGGGCACCTGAGCAGTTCTTC. Translated, it gives CASSQAGGAPEQFF.

This chain links TRBV2 with TRBJ2-4; no definite D call. Germline CDR1 and CDR2: SNHLY and FYNNEI. Trimming pared 4 bases from V and 8 bases from J, leaving 9 bases between. The CDR3 contains 12 residues. As DNA, the CDR3 is TGTGCCAGCAGTGGAACGCAAGACATTCAGTACTTC. It yields the protein CASSGTQDIQYF.

This sequence joins TRBV3-1 and TRBJ2-1, with a weak D call TRBD1 (6 bases). V shed 3 bases and J shed 3 bases, with 15 bases lying between them. The CDR3 is 16 residues long. Germline V lookup: CDR1 LGHDT, CDR2 YNNKEL (reference sequence). CDR3 coding DNA: TGTGCCAGCAGCCACAGACTCCCCAGGGGCTACAATGAGCAGTTCTTC. Amino acids: CASSHRLPRGYNEQFF.

The V gene is TRBV7-2, the J gene TRBJ2-1; TRBD1 matches at 12 bases. The CDR3 sequence is 16 residues long. Germline V CDR1 and CDR2: SGHTA, FQGNSA. J was trimmed by 8 bases and V by 5 bases; bases with no gene match: 10. CDR3 amino acids: CASSPRDRGPGDEQFF. Here the CDR3 DNA reads TGTGCCAGCAGCCCCCGGGACAGGGGGCCTGGGGATGAGCAGTTCTTC. Full variable domain (rest looked up from reference TRBV7-2 and TRBJ2-1): GAGVSQSPSNKVTEKGKDVELRCDPISGHTALYWYRQSLGQGLEFLIYFQGNSAPDKSGLPSDRFSAERTGGSVSTLTIQRTQQEDSAVYLCASSPRDRGPGDEQFFGPGTRLTVL.

The V call is TRBV20-1, the J call TRBJ2-7, with D unresolved. V was clipped by 1 base and J by 2 bases, with 6 bases between them. Germline V gene sequence: CDR1 DFQATT, CDR2 SNEGSKA (reference sequence). This CDR3 is built from 12 residues. CDR3 DNA sequence: TGCAGTGCTAGAGTGAGGACCTACGAGCAGTACTTC. Its protein is CSARVRTYEQYF.

This chain uses TRBV29-1 with TRBJ2-1; TRBD2 agrees at 7 bases. CDR1 SQVTM and CDR2 ANQGSEA come from the germline V gene. The CDR3 loop spans 15 amino acids. With 0 bases clipped from V and 8 bases from J, the junction kept 10 bases outside the gene matches. The CDR3 region is CSVEDPSGAPDEQFF. The CDR3 nucleotides are TGCAGCGTTGAAGATCCCAGCGGGGCTCCCGATGAGCAGTTCTTC.

The table lists this clonotype with many counts. The chain links TRBV27 to TRBJ1-5; D uncertain. CDR3 length: 12 amino acids. Germline lookup yields CDR1 MNHEY and CDR2 SMNVEV (reference sequence). V lost 7 bases and J 0 bases, leaving 4 bases between the germline ends. In DNA form, the CDR3 reads TGTGCCAGCAATATTAGCAATCAGCCCCAGCATTTT. As protein: CASNISNQPQHF.

This clonotype was observed at least ten times. The chain employs TRBV5-1 and TRBJ2-4, with D possibly being TRBD1 or TRBD2 (5 bases each). There are 14 residues in the CDR3. The germline V and J ends were trimmed by 4 bases and 7 bases, with 15 bases remaining between them. The germline gives CDR1 SGHRS, CDR2 YFSETQ. The CDR3 is CASSHRGLENIQYF. CDR3 DNA sequence: TGCGCCAGCAGCCACCGGGGCCTGGAGAACATTCAGTACTTC.

This clonotype was counted ten times or more. The gene calls are TRBV4-1 and TRBJ2-5; possible D gene TRBD1, 6 bases. This CDR3 has 15 amino acids. Deletions cut 0 bases from V and 4 bases from J, with 12 bases between. CDR1 is MGHRA, CDR2 YSYEKL, per germline. CDR3 protein: CASSQDGTGRETQYF. In nucleotides, the CDR3 is TGCGCCAGCAGCCAAGATGGTACAGGGAGAGAGACCCAGTACTTC.

V gene TRBV30 combines with J gene TRBJ2-5; TRBD1 matches 10 bases. V was pared by 2 bases and J by 5 bases, with 8 bases of the junction left unmatched. CDR1 is GTSNPN, CDR2 SVGIG, per germline (reference sequence). The CDR3 runs 15 residues. The CDR3 loop reads CAWSRGQGSVETQYF. The CDR3 DNA is TGTGCCTGGAGTAGGGGACAGGGGAGCGTGGAGACCCAGTACTTC.

The table lists this clonotype with a few counts. V is TRBV5-6 and J is TRBJ2-7; the D gene is possibly TRBD2 (6 bases). V lost 1 base and J lost 11, with 13 bases in between. This CDR3 region has 12 residues. Germline V CDR1 and CDR2: SGHDT, YYEEEE. The CDR3 nucleotides read TGTGCCAGCAGCTTGAAACGGACGGGGGAGTACTTC. Translation gives CASSLKRTGEYF.

This clonotype has a handful of counts. CDR3 coding DNA: TGTGCCAGCAGTTTCCAGGGGGCTTGGCAGCCCCAGCATTTT. Its translation is CASSFQGAWQPQHF. The gene calls are TRBV6-2 or TRBV6-3 and TRBJ1-5; TRBD1 agrees at 8 bases. CDR3 length: 14 amino acids. CDR1 and CDR2 (germline): MNHEY, SVGEGT. The ends lost 4 bases at V and 7 bases at J; junction bases unmatched: 6.

This clonotype was seen more than once but under ten times. The chain links TRBV4-2 to TRBJ2-7; D unclear. The CDR3 covers 15 residues. The ends were cut back, 0 bases at V and 3 bases at J, with 12 bases in the middle. Germline V gene data show CDR1 as LGHNA and CDR2 as YNFKEQ. CDR3 amino acids: CASSQDSTGIYEQYF. The CDR3 DNA reads TGTGCCAGCAGCCAAGATTCAACTGGTATCTACGAGCAGTACTTC.

CDR3 DNA: TGCGGGGGGAGGGACAACACTGAAGCTTTCTTT. Its translation: CGGRDNTEAFF. The chain is built from TRBV20-1 and TRBJ1-1, with D perhaps TRBD1 (5 bases). CDR1 is DFQATT and CDR2 is SNEGSKA in the germline V gene (reference sequence). The CDR3 runs to 11 residues.